The 28 T cell receptor beta chains below come from one sample, sequenced in a study of blood T cell repertoires in COVID-19. TCRdb's copy holds only in-frame clones and misses some; the assay was immunoSEQ multiplex PCR. The top ten hold roughly 5.8% of the sample, which has under 300,000 clones, around 85% seen once. The sample was peripheral blood. All receptors come from a man aged 60-69 years with acute or convalescent COVID-19.

This chain connects TRBV12-5 to TRBJ2-7, with 12 positions matching TRBD1. The CDR3 has 16 amino acids. CDR1 and CDR2 (germline): LGHNT, FRNRAP. With 2 bases clipped from V and 7 bases from J, the junction kept 9 bases outside the gene matches. CDR3 DNA sequence: TGTGCTAGTGGTTTGCCCTGGGGACAGGGGGCGTGGGAGCAGTACTTC. Translated: CASGLPWGQGAWEQYF.

The rearrangement links TRBV7-9 to TRBJ2-7; weak D call: TRBD1 (5 bases). CDR1 is SEHNR, CDR2 FQNEAQ, per germline (reference sequence). The V end was cut by 4 bases, the J end by 4 bases, with 17 bases between. This CDR3 spans 15 amino acids. The CDR3 DNA reads as TGTGCCAGCAGCTCCCCGACAGTCGCGAGATACGAGCAGTACTTC. Translated, it gives CASSSPTVARYEQYF. Combining the CDR3 with reference TRBV7-9 and TRBJ2-7 gives the whole variable domain DTGVSQNPRHKITKRGQNVTFRCDPISEHNRLYWYRQTLGQGPEFLTYFQNEAQLEKSRLLSDRFSAERPKGSFSTLEIQRTEQGDSAMYLCASSSPTVARYEQYFGPGTRLTVT.

The V call is TRBV11-2, the J call TRBJ1-6; D remains ambiguous. V lost 5 bases and J lost 9, with 17 bases in between. From germline, CDR1 is SGHAT and CDR2 FQNNGV. The CDR3 totals 15 residues. The chain's CDR3 is CASSPPGLGFSPLHF. Here the CDR3 DNA reads TGTGCCAGCAGCCCCCCGGGGTTGGGATTTTCACCCCTCCACTTT.

The chain joins TRBV24-1 to TRBJ1-2; the match to TRBD1 covers 7 bases. This CDR3 region has 14 residues. The V and J ends lost 7 bases and 8 bases, in that order; junction bases with no gene match: 12. Germline CDR1 reads KGHDR; CDR2 reads SFDVKD. CDR3 protein: CATSLSTGLGGYTF. DNA of the CDR3: TGTGCCACCAGCCTCTCGACAGGGTTGGGAGGCTACACCTTC.

This clone has only a few counts. The chain employs TRBV6-9 and TRBJ1-1; weak D call: TRBD1 (5 bases). The CDR3 loop spans 14 amino acids. The germline CDR1 and CDR2 sequences are MNHGY and SVAAGI. Deletions cut 0 bases from V and 5 bases from J, with 10 bases between. CDR3 DNA: TGTGCCAGCAGTTATTCTGGGGGGGGGACTGAAGCTTTCTTT. Translated, it gives CASSYSGGGTEAFF.

The chain carries TRBV28 and TRBJ1-1, with 8 bases that match TRBD1. The CDR3 sequence is 15 residues long. The trim removed 5 bases at V and 3 bases at J, leaving 8 bases unmatched. Per germline, CDR1 MDHEN and CDR2 SYDVKM. CDR3 coding DNA: TGTGCCAGCAGTGGCTGGGACAGGCAGGACACTGAAGCTTTCTTT. Protein product: CASSGWDRQDTEAFF.

The chain couples TRBV30 to TRBJ1-2; D perhaps matches TRBD1 (5 bases). CDR1 and CDR2 (germline): GTSNPN, SVGIG (reference sequence). V was pared by 2 bases and J by 8 bases, with 12 bases between. This CDR3 spans 12 amino acids. Written as DNA, the CDR3 is TGTGCCTGGAGTCCCCAGGGCAACGGCTACACCTTC. It specifies CAWSPQGNGYTF.

The chain employs TRBV7-8 and TRBJ1-1; D is uncertain. This CDR3 region has 15 residues. Germline values: CDR1 SGHVS, CDR2 FQNEAQ. V shed 1 base and J shed 0 bases, with 9 bases lying between them. Here the CDR3 DNA reads TGTGCCAGCAGCTTAGTACAGCCAATGAACACTGAAGCTTTCTTT. Translation: CASSLVQPMNTEAFF. The full variable domain, with the rest looked up from reference TRBV7-8 and TRBJ1-1, is GAGVSQSPRYKVAKRGQDVALRCDPISGHVSLFWYQQALGQGPEFLTYFQNEAQLDKSGLPSDRFFAERPEGSVSTLKIQRTQQEDSAVYLCASSLVQPMNTEAFFGQGTRLTVV.

In its sample, this clone was seen once. The rearrangement links TRBV5-6 to TRBJ2-7; perhaps TRBD2 as D (6 bases). This CDR3 comprises 11 residues. The germline V and J ends were trimmed by 4 bases and 7 bases, with 9 bases remaining between them. CDR1 and CDR2 (germline): SGHDT, YYEEEE. CDR3 protein: CASSVEGEQYF. The CDR3 bases are TGTGCCAGCAGCGTGGAGGGGGAGCAGTACTTC.

This clone was observed a handful of times. The V call is TRBV30, the J call TRBJ1-1, with D possibly being TRBD1 (5 bases). V gave up 0 bases and J gave up 5 bases, with 10 bases separating them. The germline CDR1 and CDR2 sequences are GTSNPN and SVGIG (reference sequence). The CDR3 runs 13 residues. CDR3: CAWSVGAGTEAFF. CDR3 bases: TGTGCCTGGAGTGTAGGGGCAGGTACTGAAGCTTTCTTT.

The chain combines TRBV25-1 with TRBJ2-1; D might be TRBD2 (5 bases). V gave up 3 bases and J gave up 5 bases, with 11 bases separating them. Germline V gives CDR1 MGHDK, CDR2 SYGVNS. The CDR3 is made up of 14 amino acids. DNA for the CDR3: TGTGCCAGCAGTGACCTAACTAGAAACAATGAGCAGTTCTTC. It encodes CASSDLTRNNEQFF.

V and J are TRBV10-1 and TRBJ2-1; tentative D call: TRBD2 (6 bases). Germline V lookup: CDR1 WNHNN, CDR2 SYGVQD (reference sequence). The CDR3 covers 17 residues. Trimming removed 0 bases at V and 7 bases at J, with 19 bases between. For the CDR3, the DNA is TGCGCCAGCAGTGAGTCATTGGGGGGAGGAATTTGTAATGAGCAGTTCTTC. It is translated as CASSESLGGGICNEQFF.

As concerns this clone: The identical CDR3 is also encoded by other nucleotide sequences in the sample. This sequence joins TRBV5-1 and TRBJ1-5; no clear D. Deletions cut 1 base from V and 4 bases from J, with 6 bases between. CDR1 is SGHRS and CDR2 is YFSETQ in the germline V gene. This CDR3 region has 13 residues. The CDR3 here is CASSLRGNQPQHF. The CDR3, as DNA: TGCGCCAGCAGCTTGCGGGGAAATCAGCCCCAGCATTTT.

The J gene is TRBJ2-3, the V gene TRBV7-2; possible D gene TRBD1, 5 bases. CDR1 is SGHTA, CDR2 FQGNSA, per germline. Trimming left V 9 bases short and J 2 bases short, with 12 bases between. The CDR3 is made up of 13 amino acids. CDR3 coding DNA: TGTGCCAGTACAAGGGGATCCACAGATACGCAGTATTTT. It codes for CASTRGSTDTQYF.

V gene TRBV3-1 (or the pseudogene TRBV3-2) combines with J gene TRBJ1-5; maybe TRBD1 (5 bases). CDR1 and CDR2 (germline): LGHDT, YNNKEL (reference sequence). The V end was cut by 4 bases, the J end by 0 bases, with 10 bases between. This CDR3 is 15 amino acids long. Here the CDR3 reads CASSPTRVSNQPQHF. The CDR3 DNA reads as TGTGCCAGCAGCCCGACCAGGGTTAGCAATCAGCCCCAGCATTTT.

This CDR3 reads CASSAYVSGSYNEQFF. The CDR3 DNA follows: TGTGCCAGCAGTGCCTACGTTAGCGGCTCCTACAATGAGCAGTTCTTC. V gene TRBV6-2 or TRBV6-3 combines with J gene TRBJ2-1, with a possible D match to TRBD2 (6 bases). The CDR3 is 16 amino acids. V dropped 5 bases and J dropped 0 bases, with 14 bases sitting between them. Germline assignment: CDR1 MNHEY and CDR2 SVGEGT.

The rearrangement joins TRBV25-1 to TRBJ2-1, with no clear D. The germline CDR1 and CDR2 sequences are MGHDK and SYGVNS. This CDR3 has 14 residues. V lost 0 bases and J 4 bases, leaving 7 bases between the germline ends. DNA for the CDR3: TGTGCCAGCAGTGAATATAACAGATACAATGAGCAGTTCTTC. Amino acids: CASSEYNRYNEQFF.

The chain carries TRBV7-2 and TRBJ2-1, with D tentatively TRBD2 (6 bases). Trimming left V 10 bases short and J 0 bases short, with 13 bases between. The germline V gene encodes CDR1 SGHTA and CDR2 FQGNSA. The CDR3 consists of 14 residues. This chain's CDR3 is CATTSGVSYNEQFF. CDR3 DNA sequence: TGTGCCACCACTTCGGGGGTCTCCTACAATGAGCAGTTCTTC. Full variable domain (rest looked up from reference TRBV7-2 and TRBJ2-1): GAGVSQSPSNKVTEKGKDVELRCDPISGHTALYWYRQSLGQGLEFLIYFQGNSAPDKSGLPSDRFSAERTGGSVSTLTIQRTQQEDSAVYLCATTSGVSYNEQFFGPGTRLTVL.

The chain joins TRBV11-2 to TRBJ2-7; no definite D call. The ends were cut back, 3 bases at V and 2 bases at J, with 11 bases in the middle. CDR1 is SGHAT and CDR2 is FQNNGV in the germline V gene. The CDR3 spans 14 residues. CDR3 coding DNA: TGTGCCAGCAGCTTTAGCCGCAAAACCTACGAGCAGTACTTC. The encoded protein is CASSFSRKTYEQYF.

This clone occurred once. V usage is TRBV4-3 and J usage is TRBJ1-2; 7 nucleotides line up with TRBD1. This CDR3 comprises 14 residues. CDR1 and CDR2 (germline): LGHNA, YSLEER. Losses at the gene ends were 0 bases for V and 6 bases for J; bases not matched to a gene: 4. CDR3 bases: TGCGCCAGCAGCCAAGAGTTAGGGGGCGATGGCTACACCTTC. It codes for CASSQELGGDGYTF.

V gene TRBV11-1 combines with J gene TRBJ1-2; D is ambiguous. Germline V lookup: CDR1 SGHAT, CDR2 FQDESV (reference sequence). The CDR3 is 15 residues long. Deletions cut 5 bases from V and 6 bases from J, with 19 bases between. The CDR3 DNA follows: TGTGCCAGCAGCCCACAATTCCAGGAAGGAAATGGCTACACCTTC. It yields the protein CASSPQFQEGNGYTF.

This CDR3 is CASSLDRGWEAFF. The CDR3 region has the DNA TGTGCCAGCAGCTTAGACCGGGGGTGGGAAGCTTTCTTT. This chain joins TRBV7-2 and TRBJ1-1; D possibly corresponds to TRBD1 (5 bases). Trimming took 1 base from V and 8 from J, leaving 11 bases between them. CDR1 and CDR2 (germline): SGHTA, FQGNSA. This CDR3 has 13 residues.

The CDR3 sequence is CASSRTGLDEQYF. The DNA of the CDR3 is TGTGCCAGCAGCCGAACAGGGTTGGACGAGCAGTACTTC. The rearrangement uses TRBV12-3 or TRBV12-4 and TRBJ2-7, with D possibly TRBD1 on 6 matching bases. Trimming shortened V by 6 bases and J by 5 bases, and 14 bases separated the two germline ends. The length of the CDR3 is 13 residues.

The CDR3 nucleotides read TGCGCCAGCAGCTTGGGGGCCGCTGGCCAGCCCCAGCATTTT. This codes for CASSLGAAGQPQHF. The chain uses TRBV5-1 and TRBJ1-5, with no clear D. Germline CDR1 is SGHRS and CDR2 is YFSETQ. This CDR3 spans 14 amino acids. The V end lost 0 bases, the J end lost 7 bases, and 11 bases lay between the germline ends.

This clone turned up a few times. The V and J genes are TRBV7-2 and TRBJ1-2; maybe TRBD1 (5 bases). The CDR3 is made up of 14 amino acids. Germline V gene sequence: CDR1 SGHTA, CDR2 FQGNSA. V lost 4 bases to trimming and J lost 4 bases, with 13 bases between them. The chain's CDR3 is CASSSNRPPYGYTF. CDR3 coding DNA: TGTGCCAGCAGCTCGAACAGGCCCCCCTATGGCTACACCTTC.

This chain joins TRBV5-8 and TRBJ1-3; D is possibly TRBD1 (5 bases). Germline lookup yields CDR1 SGHTS and CDR2 YDEGEE. V dropped 2 bases and J dropped 4 bases, with 19 bases sitting between them. CDR3 size: 17 residues. This chain's CDR3 is CASSFGYSRRQGNTIYF. In DNA form, the CDR3 reads TGTGCCAGCAGCTTTGGGTATAGTCGCAGACAGGGAAACACCATATATTTT.

The chain uses TRBV5-1 and TRBJ2-2, with a weak D call TRBD2 (6 bases). Trimming removed 4 bases from V and 3 bases from J, with 13 bases in between. The CDR3 is 15 amino acids. Germline CDR1 is SGHRS and CDR2 is YFSETQ. In DNA form, the CDR3 reads TGCGCCAGCAGCCTTCAGGGAGGTGACACCGGGGAGCTGTTTTTT. It encodes CASSLQGGDTGELFF. The full variable domain, in which reference TRBV5-1 and TRBJ2-2 provide the parts outside the CDR3, is KAGVTQTPRYLIKTRGQQVTLSCSPISGHRSVSWYQQTPGQGLQFLFEYFSETQRNKGNFPGRFSGRQFSNSRSEMNVSTLELGDSALYLCASSLQGGDTGELFFGEGSRLTVL.

The CDR3 DNA reads as TGTGCCAGCAGTGACAGAATCTATAGCAATCAGCCCCAGCATTTT. Translated, it gives CASSDRIYSNQPQHF. The V gene is TRBV5-8, the J gene TRBJ1-5; D possibly corresponds to TRBD1 (5 bases). The germline V gene encodes CDR1 SGHTS and CDR2 YDEGEE. V was shortened by 5 bases and J by 0 bases, with 12 bases between the two germline ends. This CDR3 has 15 residues.